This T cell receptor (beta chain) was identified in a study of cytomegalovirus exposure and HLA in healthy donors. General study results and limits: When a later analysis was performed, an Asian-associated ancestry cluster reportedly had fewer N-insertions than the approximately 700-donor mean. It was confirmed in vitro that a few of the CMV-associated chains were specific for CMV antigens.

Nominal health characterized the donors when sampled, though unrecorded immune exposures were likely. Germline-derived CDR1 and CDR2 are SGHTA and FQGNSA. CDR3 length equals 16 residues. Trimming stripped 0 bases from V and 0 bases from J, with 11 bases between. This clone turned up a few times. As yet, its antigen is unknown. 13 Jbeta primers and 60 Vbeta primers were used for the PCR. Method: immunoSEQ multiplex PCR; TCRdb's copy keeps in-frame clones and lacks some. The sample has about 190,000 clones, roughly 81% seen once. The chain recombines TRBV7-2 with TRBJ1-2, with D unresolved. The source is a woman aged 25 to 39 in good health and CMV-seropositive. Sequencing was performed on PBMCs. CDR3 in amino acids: CASSLARWGANYGYTF. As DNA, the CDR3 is TGTGCCAGCAGCTTAGCGAGGTGGGGAGCTAACTATGGCTACACCTTC. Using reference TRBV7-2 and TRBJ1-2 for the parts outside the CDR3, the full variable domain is GAGVSQSPSNKVTEKGKDVELRCDPISGHTALYWYRQSLGQGLEFLIYFQGNSAPDKSGLPSDRFSAERTGGSVSTLTIQRTQQEDSAVYLCASSLARWGANYGYTFGSGTRLTVV.